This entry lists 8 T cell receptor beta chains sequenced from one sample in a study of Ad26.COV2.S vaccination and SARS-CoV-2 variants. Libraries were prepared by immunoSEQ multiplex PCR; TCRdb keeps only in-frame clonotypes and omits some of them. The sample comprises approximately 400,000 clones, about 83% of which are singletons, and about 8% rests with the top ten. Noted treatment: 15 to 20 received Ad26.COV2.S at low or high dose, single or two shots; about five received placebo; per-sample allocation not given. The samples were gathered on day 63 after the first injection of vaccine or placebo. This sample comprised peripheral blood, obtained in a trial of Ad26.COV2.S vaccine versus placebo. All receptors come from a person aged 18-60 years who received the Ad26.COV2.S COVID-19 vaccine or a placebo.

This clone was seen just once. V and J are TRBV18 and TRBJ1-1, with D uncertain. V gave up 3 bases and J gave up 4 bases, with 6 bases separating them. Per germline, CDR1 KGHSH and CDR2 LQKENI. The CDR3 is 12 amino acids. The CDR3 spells CASSPQATEAFF. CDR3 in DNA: TGTGCCAGCTCACCCCAGGCCACTGAAGCTTTCTTT.

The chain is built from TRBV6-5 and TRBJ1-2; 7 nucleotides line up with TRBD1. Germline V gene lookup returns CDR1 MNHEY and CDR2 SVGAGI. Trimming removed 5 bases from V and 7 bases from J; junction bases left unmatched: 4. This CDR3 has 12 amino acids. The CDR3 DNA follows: TGTGCCAGCAGTCCACAGGGGACTGGCTACACCTTC. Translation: CASSPQGTGYTF.

In DNA form, the CDR3 reads TGTGCCAGCAGTGGAGTTGGGGGCTCCTACGAGCAGTACTTC. Amino acid sequence: CASSGVGGSYEQYF. V gene TRBV2 combines with J gene TRBJ2-7; perhaps D is TRBD1 or TRBD2 (5 bases each). CDR3 size: 14 residues. V gave up 4 bases and J gave up 0 bases, with 10 bases separating them. Germline V CDR1 and CDR2: SNHLY, FYNNEI.

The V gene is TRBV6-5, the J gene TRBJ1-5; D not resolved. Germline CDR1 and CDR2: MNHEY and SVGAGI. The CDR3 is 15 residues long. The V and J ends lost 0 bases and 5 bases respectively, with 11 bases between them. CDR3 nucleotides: TGTGCCAGCAGTTACTCGATGTCGGGTTATCAGCCCCAGCATTTT. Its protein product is CASSYSMSGYQPQHF.

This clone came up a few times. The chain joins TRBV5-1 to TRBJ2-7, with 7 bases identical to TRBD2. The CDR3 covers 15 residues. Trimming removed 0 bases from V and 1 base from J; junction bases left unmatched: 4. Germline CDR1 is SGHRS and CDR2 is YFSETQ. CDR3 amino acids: CASSLEWGGSYEQYF. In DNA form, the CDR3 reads TGCGCCAGCAGCTTGGAATGGGGGGGATCCTACGAGCAGTACTTC. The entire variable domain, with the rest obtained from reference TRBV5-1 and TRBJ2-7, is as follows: KAGVTQTPRYLIKTRGQQVTLSCSPISGHRSVSWYQQTPGQGLQFLFEYFSETQRNKGNFPGRFSGRQFSNSRSEMNVSTLELGDSALYLCASSLEWGGSYEQYFGPGTRLTVT.

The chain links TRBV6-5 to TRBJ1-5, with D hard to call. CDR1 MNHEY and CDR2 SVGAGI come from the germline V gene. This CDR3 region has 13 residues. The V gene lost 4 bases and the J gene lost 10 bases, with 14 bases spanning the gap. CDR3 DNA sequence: TGTGCCAGCAGTTTCGACGGCCATGAACCCCAGCATTTT. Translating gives CASSFDGHEPQHF.

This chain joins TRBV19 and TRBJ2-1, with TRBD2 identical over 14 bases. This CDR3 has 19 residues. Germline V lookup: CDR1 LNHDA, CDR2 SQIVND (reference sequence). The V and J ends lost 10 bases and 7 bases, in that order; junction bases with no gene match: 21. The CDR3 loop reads CATTPRGLAGVLPRNEQFF. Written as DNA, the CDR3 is TGTGCCACTACCCCCCGGGGACTAGCGGGAGTCCTCCCGAGGAATGAGCAGTTCTTC.

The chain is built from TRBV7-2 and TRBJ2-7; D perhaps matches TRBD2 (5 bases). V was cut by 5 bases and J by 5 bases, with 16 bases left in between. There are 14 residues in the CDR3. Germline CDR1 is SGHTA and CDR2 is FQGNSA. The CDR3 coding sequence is TGTGCCAGCAGCCCACCCCGGGGTGGCGACGAGCAGTACTTC. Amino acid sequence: CASSPPRGGDEQYF. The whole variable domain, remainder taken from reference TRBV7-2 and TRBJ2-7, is GAGVSQSPSNKVTEKGKDVELRCDPISGHTALYWYRQSLGQGLEFLIYFQGNSAPDKSGLPSDRFSAERTGGSVSTLTIQRTQQEDSAVYLCASSPPRGGDEQYFGPGTRLTVT.